The clone carrying this TCR beta chain was observed a handful of times. V lost 9 bases and J lost 5; bases outside the gene matches: 10. The CDR3 runs to 14 residues. Germline CDR1 SNHLY, CDR2 FYNNEI. This entry is derived from a study of blood T cell repertoires in COVID-19. The data were produced by immunoSEQ multiplex PCR, yet TCRdb's version contains in-frame clones alone and is incomplete. The sample lists over 300,000 clones, around four fifths occurring once. The sequencing sample was made of peripheral blood. The chain is built from TRBV2 and TRBJ2-5, with 9 positions matching TRBD1. This clonotype was sampled from a woman aged 45-65 years with acute or convalescent COVID-19. CDR3 loop: CASKRGTGRETQYF. The CDR3 DNA reads as TGTGCCAGTAAGCGAGGGACAGGGAGGGAGACCCAGTACTTC.